A selection of T cell receptor beta chains follows, all from one sample in a study of cytomegalovirus exposure and HLA in healthy donors. Clones were read by immunoSEQ multiplex PCR, and TCRdb kept only the in-frame ones, dropping some. The table shows under 150,000 clones, with 82% occurring only once. Sequencing was performed on PBMCs. The receptors were gathered from a male donor in good health and CMV-seronegative. Each CDR3 is given with its conserved first and last residue. D genes are given only for firm matches. A row's size may be missing; if present it is once, few, many or a size class.

D gene	V gene	clone size	J gene	CDR3 protein	CDR3 DNA
TRBD2	TRBV6-4	-	TRBJ2-2	CASSDGEGTGELFF	TGTGCCAGCAGTGACGGGGAGGGCACCGGGGAGCTGTTTTTT
-	TRBV27	once	TRBJ2-7	CASSSAGYYEQYF	TGTGCCAGCAGTTCGGCAGGTTACTACGAGCAGTACTTC
TRBD2	TRBV29-1	-	TRBJ2-7	CSAGTSGNYEQYF	TGCAGCGCCGGGACTAGCGGGAACTACGAGCAATACTTC
TRBD2	TRBV9	few	TRBJ2-7	CASSESGRVAYEQYF	TGTGCCAGCAGCGAAAGCGGGAGGGTCGCCTACGAGCAGTACTTC
-	TRBV28	-	TRBJ1-3	CASSGVENTIYF	TGTGCCAGCAGCGGGGTTGAAAACACCATATATTTT
TRBD2	TRBV4-1	once	TRBJ2-7	CASSQGGTRSPYEQYF	TGCGCCAGCAGCCAAGGGGGGACTAGATCCCCCTACGAGCAGTACTTC
TRBD1	TRBV6-6	-	TRBJ2-7	CASSKGGAVYEQYF	TGTGCCAGCAGCAAAGGGGGCGCGGTTTACGAGCAGTACTTC
TRBD2	TRBV2	-	TRBJ2-7	CASSPLAGGWEQYF	TGTGCCAGCAGTCCCCTAGCGGGAGGGTGGGAGCAGTACTTC
-	TRBV2	-	TRBJ1-5	CASSDSPSYSNQPQHF	TGTGCCAGCAGTGATAGCCCAAGTTATAGCAATCAGCCCCAGCATTTT
-	TRBV4-1	-	TRBJ2-1	CASSQAPGLEYNEQFF	TGCGCCAGCAGCCAGGCTCCGGGACTTGAGTACAATGAGCAGTTCTTC
-	TRBV30	-	TRBJ2-7	CAWSPAMGVNYEQYF	TGTGCCTGGAGTCCCGCGATGGGCGTCAACTACGAGCAGTACTTC
TRBD2	TRBV7-3	-	TRBJ2-7	CASSLRPSGTYEQYF	TGTGCCAGCAGCTTACGCCCTAGCGGTACCTACGAGCAGTACTTC
-	TRBV18	-	TRBJ2-5	CASSPEGTQYF	TGTGCCAGCTCTCCCGAGGGGACCCAGTACTTC
-	TRBV10-3	-	TRBJ2-5	CAISESPGTQYF	TGTGCCATCAGTGAGTCGCCCGGGACCCAGTACTTC
-	TRBV19	-	TRBJ2-2	CASSIDPPGTGELFF	TGTGCCAGTAGTATAGATCCCCCCGGGACCGGGGAGCTGTTTTTT
TRBD1	TRBV6-5	-	TRBJ1-3	CASSYSGTGVDTIYF	TGTGCCAGCAGTTACTCGGGGACAGGGGTTGACACCATATATTTT
-	TRBV19	-	TRBJ2-7	CASSADLYEQYF	TGTGCCAGTTCAGCGGACCTCTACGAGCAGTACTTC
TRBD2	TRBV7-2	few	TRBJ2-7	CASRYLLAASGKTYEQYF	TGTGCCAGCAGGTACCTATTAGCGGCTAGCGGAAAAACCTACGAGCAGTACTTC
TRBD2	TRBV10-3	-	TRBJ2-1	CAISGLAGFEQFF	TGTGCCATCAGTGGGCTAGCGGGTTTTGAGCAGTTCTTC
-	TRBV7-2	many	TRBJ2-7	CASSLVMQDYEQYF	TGTGCCAGCAGCTTAGTAATGCAGGACTACGAGCAGTACTTC
-	TRBV7-9	few	TRBJ2-5	CASSFWRDPQETQYF	TGTGCCAGCAGCTTCTGGCGGGACCCCCAAGAGACCCAGTACTTC
-	TRBV27	-	TRBJ2-3	CASSLGHGGTDTQYF	TGTGCCAGCAGTTTGGGGCATGGGGGCACAGATACGCAGTATTTT
TRBD2	TRBV4-3	few	TRBJ2-1	CASSQGAEREVPEQFF	TGCGCCAGCAGCCAAGGCGCTGAGCGGGAGGTCCCTGAGCAGTTCTTC
TRBD1	TRBV30	-	TRBJ2-4	CAWNQGENIQYF	TGTGCCTGGAATCAGGGGGAAAACATTCAGTACTTC
TRBD1	TRBV5-4	-	TRBJ2-2	CASSLEGARAGELFF	TGTGCCAGCAGCTTGGAGGGGGCGCGCGCCGGGGAGCTGTTTTTT
-	TRBV7-9	-	TRBJ1-4	CASSLVDSRGKLFF	TGTGCCAGCAGCTTAGTGGACAGTCGCGGAAAACTGTTTTTT
TRBD2	TRBV4-3	-	TRBJ2-7	CASSQGPLAVSYEQYF	TGCGCCAGCAGCCAAGGCCCGCTAGCGGTGTCCTACGAGCAGTACTTC
-	TRBV7-2	few	TRBJ1-1	CASSLTRAGTEAFF	TGTGCCAGCAGCTTAACCCGAGCCGGCACTGAAGCTTTCTTT
TRBD2	TRBV19	-	TRBJ2-7	CASSMGLAQYEQYF	TGTGCCAGTAGTATGGGACTAGCTCAGTACGAGCAGTACTTC
-	TRBV27	once	TRBJ2-7	CASSPDSYSSYEQYF	TGTGCCAGCAGTCCCGACAGCTACAGCTCCTACGAGCAGTACTTC
TRBD1	TRBV29-1	-	TRBJ2-5	CSGNRQGAGETQYF	TGCAGCGGGAACCGACAGGGGGCTGGGGAGACCCAGTACTTC
TRBD1	TRBV19	-	TRBJ1-1	CASSHEPGQAFSEAFF	TGTGCCAGTAGTCATGAGCCGGGACAGGCTTTCAGTGAAGCTTTCTTT
TRBD1	TRBV7-8	-	TRBJ2-7	CASSLGDRGYEQYF	TGTGCCAGCAGCTTAGGGGACAGGGGCTACGAGCAGTACTTC
-	TRBV7-9	-	TRBJ2-7	CAGAGADYEQYF	TGTGCCGGTGCGGGGGCGGACTACGAGCAGTACTTC
TRBD2	TRBV4-2	-	TRBJ2-3	CASSQDPAGTTDTQYF	TGTGCCAGCAGCCAAGATCCAGCGGGGACCACAGATACGCAGTATTTT
TRBD2	TRBV5-5	once	TRBJ2-7	CASSVTSGRFYF	TGTGCCAGCAGCGTGACTAGCGGGAGATTCTACTTC
-	TRBV5-1	-	TRBJ1-1	CASSLWVGRDTEAFF	TGCGCCAGCAGCTTGTGGGTCGGGCGGGACACTGAAGCTTTCTTT
-	TRBV30	-	TRBJ2-7	CAWSAGGIYEQYF	TGTGCCTGGAGTGCAGGGGGGATATACGAGCAGTACTTC
TRBD2	TRBV10-3	few	TRBJ2-3	CAISESGTSGSLTDTQYF	TGTGCCATCAGTGAGTCGGGGACTAGCGGGAGTCTCACAGATACGCAGTATTTT
-	TRBV10-1	-	TRBJ2-2	CASSDAQEHGELFF	TGCGCCAGCAGTGACGCACAGGAGCACGGGGAGCTGTTTTTT
TRBD1	TRBV5-1	-	TRBJ1-1	CASSSSLRTGLEAFF	TGCGCCAGCAGCTCCTCCCTCCGGACAGGGCTTGAAGCTTTCTTT